The clone carrying this T cell receptor beta chain is medium-sized (0.01 to 0.1%) by share. The antigen is unknown. None of the patients had undergone any treatment ahead of thyroid surgery. This CDR3 comprises 14 residues. CDR1 is MNHEY, CDR2 SVGEGT, per germline. J was trimmed by 4 bases and V by 6 bases; bases with no gene match: 7. TCRdb re-processed the PCR reads through MiXCR. In the table there are about 28,000 clones, around a quarter of which are singletons. This sample is drawn from a study of metastatic and nonmetastatic thyroid tumors. About the research overall: It was across blood and tumor or nodule tissue from malignant and benign thyroid patients that repertoires were compared. Study-level points and caveats: Patients with malignant thyroid tumors reportedly had significantly higher TCR beta diversity than those with benign nodules, in blood and tumor.

Source material: blood. The chain is built from TRBV6-2 or TRBV6-3 and TRBJ1-1; 8 bases are shared with TRBD1. This sequence originates from a female donor with papillary thyroid cancer or a benign thyroid nodule (not recorded which). Some clones in this sample may be carry-over from other donors' samples. CDR3 DNA sequence: TGTGCCAGCAGCCCGGGACAGGAGGTCACTGAAGCTTTCTTT. Protein product: CASSPGQEVTEAFF.